This T cell receptor beta chain was profiled in a study of shared clonotypes between healthy human individuals. Study in general: The plates for each donor numbered three CD4 naive, three CD4 memory, two CD8 naive and one CD8 memory. Study-wide results and caveats: Enrolling few donors narrowed the genetic and exposure-history diversity that was represented.

Caucasian adults residing in Nashville, Tennessee made up all the donors. V lost 4 bases and J lost 4, with 10 bases in between. The CDR3 consists of 13 residues. The germline V gene encodes CDR1 SNHLY and CDR2 FYNNEI. Assay execution took place at the deep level. Sequencing used immunoSEQ multiplex PCR; TCRdb keeps in-frame clones, though not all of them. Found here are about a million clones, about 75% of them singletons; the top ten hold about 1.4%. Turning to this clone: As yet, its antigen is unknown.

Sequencing was performed on memory CD4+ T cells sorted from blood. Subset: CD45RA-negative fraction. V and J are TRBV2 and TRBJ2-5; D is perhaps TRBD1 or TRBD2 (5 bases each). The source is a man between 18 and 29 years old in good health. Written as DNA, the CDR3 is TGTGCCAGCAGTGGGGGGACGGGAGAGACCCAGTACTTC. This encodes CASSGGTGETQYF.